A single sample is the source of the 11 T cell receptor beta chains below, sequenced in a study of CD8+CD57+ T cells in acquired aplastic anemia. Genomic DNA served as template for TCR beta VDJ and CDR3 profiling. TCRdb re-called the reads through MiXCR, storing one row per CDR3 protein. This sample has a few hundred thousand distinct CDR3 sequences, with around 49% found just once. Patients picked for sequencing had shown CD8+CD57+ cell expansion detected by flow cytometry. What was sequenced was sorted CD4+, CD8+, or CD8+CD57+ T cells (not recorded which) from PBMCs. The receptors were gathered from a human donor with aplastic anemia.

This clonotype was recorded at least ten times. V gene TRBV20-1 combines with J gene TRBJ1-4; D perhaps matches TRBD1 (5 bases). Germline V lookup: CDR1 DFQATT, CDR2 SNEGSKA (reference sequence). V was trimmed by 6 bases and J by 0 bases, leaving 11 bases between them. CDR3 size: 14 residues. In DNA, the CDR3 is TGCAGTGCAAGCAGGGACGCAACTAATGAAAAACTGTTTTTT. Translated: CSASRDATNEKLFF.

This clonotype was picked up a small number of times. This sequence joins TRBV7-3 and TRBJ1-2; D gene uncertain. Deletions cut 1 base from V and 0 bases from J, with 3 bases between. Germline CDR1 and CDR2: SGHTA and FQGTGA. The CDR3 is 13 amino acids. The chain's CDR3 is CASSLSTNYGYTF. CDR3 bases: TGTGCCAGCAGCTTAAGTACTAACTATGGCTACACCTTC.

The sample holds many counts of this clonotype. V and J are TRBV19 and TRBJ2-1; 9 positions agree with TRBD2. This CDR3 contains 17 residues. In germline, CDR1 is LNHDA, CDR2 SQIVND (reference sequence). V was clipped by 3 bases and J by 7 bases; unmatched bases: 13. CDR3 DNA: TGTGCCAGTAGTATCCAGGCGGGGGGGCCCTCCCTGAATGAGCAGTTCTTC. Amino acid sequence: CASSIQAGGPSLNEQFF.

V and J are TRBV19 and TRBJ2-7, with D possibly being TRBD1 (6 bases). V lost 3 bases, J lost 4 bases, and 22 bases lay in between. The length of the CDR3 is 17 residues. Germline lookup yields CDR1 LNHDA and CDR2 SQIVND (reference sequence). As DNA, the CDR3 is TGTGCCAGTAGTATGGGGGCAGGGGTCCCCGGAAAATACGAGCAGTACTTC. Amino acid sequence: CASSMGAGVPGKYEQYF.

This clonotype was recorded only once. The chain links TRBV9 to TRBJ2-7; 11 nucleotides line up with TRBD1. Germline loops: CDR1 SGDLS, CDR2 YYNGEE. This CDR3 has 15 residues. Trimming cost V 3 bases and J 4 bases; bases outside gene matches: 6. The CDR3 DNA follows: TGTGCCAGCAGCGGAAGGACAGGGGGCTTTTACGAGCAGTACTTC. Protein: CASSGRTGGFYEQYF.

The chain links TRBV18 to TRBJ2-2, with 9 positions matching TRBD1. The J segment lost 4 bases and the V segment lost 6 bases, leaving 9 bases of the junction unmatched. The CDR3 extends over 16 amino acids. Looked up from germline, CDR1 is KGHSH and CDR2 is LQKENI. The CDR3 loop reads CASSPDRGAVTGELFF. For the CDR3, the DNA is TGTGCCAGCTCGCCCGACAGGGGGGCGGTCACCGGGGAGCTGTTTTTT.

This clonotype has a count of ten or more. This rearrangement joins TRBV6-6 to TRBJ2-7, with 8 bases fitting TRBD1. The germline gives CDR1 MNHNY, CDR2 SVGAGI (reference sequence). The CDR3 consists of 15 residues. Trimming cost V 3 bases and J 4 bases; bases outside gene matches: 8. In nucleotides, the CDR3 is TGTGCCAGCAGTTATCAGGGGGCCTGGGATTACGAGCAGTACTTC. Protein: CASSYQGAWDYEQYF.

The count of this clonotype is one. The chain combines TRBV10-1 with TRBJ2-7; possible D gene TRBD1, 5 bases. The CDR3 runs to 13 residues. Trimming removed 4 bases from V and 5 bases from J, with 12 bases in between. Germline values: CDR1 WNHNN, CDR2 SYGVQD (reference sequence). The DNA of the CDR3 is TGCGCCAGCAGTGGAGACAGCCCTGACGAGCAGTACTTC. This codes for CASSGDSPDEQYF.

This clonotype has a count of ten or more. CDR3 DNA: TGTGCCAGCAGCGTTAGCGGGGCCCCCACAGATACGCAGTATTTT. It translates to CASSVSGAPTDTQYF. V gene TRBV11-3 combines with J gene TRBJ2-3, with 8 bases that match TRBD2. Trimming at V came to 5 bases and at J to 2 bases, leaving 6 bases not matched to a gene. CDR3 length equals 15 residues. Germline V CDR1 and CDR2: SGHNT, YENEEA.

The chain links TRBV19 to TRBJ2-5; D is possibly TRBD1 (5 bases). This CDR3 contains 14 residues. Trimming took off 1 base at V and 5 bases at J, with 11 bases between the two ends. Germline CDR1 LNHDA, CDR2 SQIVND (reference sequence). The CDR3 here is CASSIGGAEETQYF. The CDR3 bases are TGTGCCAGTAGTATAGGTGGGGCGGAGGAGACCCAGTACTTC.

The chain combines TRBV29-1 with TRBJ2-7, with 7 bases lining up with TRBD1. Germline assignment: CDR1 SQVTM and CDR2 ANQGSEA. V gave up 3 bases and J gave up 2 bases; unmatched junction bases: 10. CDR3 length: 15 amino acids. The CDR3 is CSVEDDRVTTYEQYF. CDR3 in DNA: TGCAGCGTTGAGGATGACAGGGTAACCACCTACGAGCAGTACTTC.